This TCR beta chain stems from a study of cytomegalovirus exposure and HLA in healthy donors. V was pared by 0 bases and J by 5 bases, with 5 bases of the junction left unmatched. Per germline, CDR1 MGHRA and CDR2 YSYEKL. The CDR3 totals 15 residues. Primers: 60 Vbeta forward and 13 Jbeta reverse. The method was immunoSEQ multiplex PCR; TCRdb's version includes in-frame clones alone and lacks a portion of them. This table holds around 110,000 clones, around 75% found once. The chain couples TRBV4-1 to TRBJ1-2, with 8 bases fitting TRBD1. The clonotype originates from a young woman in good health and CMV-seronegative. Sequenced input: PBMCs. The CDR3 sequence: CASSQDHRGGYGYTF. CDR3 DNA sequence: TGCGCCAGCAGCCAAGATCACAGGGGGGGGTATGGCTACACCTTC.